One and the same sample provided the 31 T cell receptor beta chains below, sequenced in a study of T cell responses to AZD1222 COVID-19 vaccine. The table came from immunoSEQ multiplex PCR; TCRdb's copy has only in-frame clones and leaves some out. The repertoire consists of roughly 120,000 clones, with 87% occurring once and the leading ten covering approximately 1.1%. The sample here was peripheral blood, taken on day 0 of AZD1222 vaccination. Source of these receptors: an adult in good health.

The V gene is TRBV18, the J gene TRBJ2-2; TRBD1 matches at 7 bases. V gave up 4 bases and J gave up 1 base; unmatched junction bases: 6. The CDR3 runs 16 residues. Germline assignment: CDR1 KGHSH and CDR2 LQKENI. Here the CDR3 DNA reads TGTGCCAGCTCACTACGGACAGGAATGAACACCGGGGAGCTGTTTTTT. Encoded protein: CASSLRTGMNTGELFF.

CDR3 sequence (DNA): TGTGCCAGCAGCGTCCAATTCAGGGTTAGTGGGGCCAACGTCCTGACTTTC. Its protein is CASSVQFRVSGANVLTF. The chain uses TRBV7-8 and TRBJ2-6; D is possibly TRBD1 (5 bases). Germline V CDR1 and CDR2: SGHVS, FQNEAQ. The CDR3 spans 17 residues. V was cut by 5 bases and J by 3 bases, with 17 bases left in between.

V and J are TRBV10-3 and TRBJ1-2; D is unresolved. Trimming removed 7 bases from V and 2 bases from J, with 8 bases in between. The CDR3 is made up of 12 amino acids. Germline V CDR1 and CDR2: ENHRY, SYGVKD. The chain's CDR3 is CAITPDNYGYTF. The CDR3 nucleotides are TGTGCCATCACGCCCGACAACTATGGCTACACCTTC.

The genes are TRBV15 and TRBJ2-7; the D call may be TRBD1 or TRBD2 (5 bases each). The CDR3 loop spans 15 amino acids. Trimming took 1 base from V and 4 from J, leaving 14 bases between them. Germline V gene data show CDR1 as LNHNV and CDR2 as YYDKDF (reference sequence). The CDR3 is CATSRGPRGEYEQYF. In DNA form, the CDR3 reads TGTGCCACCAGCAGAGGCCCTCGGGGCGAGTACGAGCAGTACTTC.

This clone was detected only once. The V and J genes are TRBV11-3 and TRBJ1-1; D is uncertain. The CDR3 length is 14 residues. Deletions cut 2 bases from V and 0 bases from J, with 7 bases between. CDR1 and CDR2 from the germline V gene are SGHNT and YENEEA. CDR3 nucleotides: TGTGCCAGCAGCTTATCCGGGATGAACACTGAAGCTTTCTTT. Translated, it gives CASSLSGMNTEAFF.

This clone was observed once. The chain has TRBV9 and TRBJ2-1, with D possibly TRBD2 on 5 matching bases. The CDR3 totals 17 residues. The germline CDR1 and CDR2 sequences are SGDLS and YYNGEE. Trimming removed 5 bases from V and 6 bases from J, with 24 bases in between. CDR3 in amino acids: CASSPSQAGVLSNEQFF. The CDR3 region has the DNA TGTGCCAGCAGTCCCTCGCAGGCGGGTGTATTGTCCAATGAGCAGTTCTTC.

The chain links TRBV12-3 or TRBV12-4 to TRBJ1-2, with unresolved D. V was trimmed by 6 bases and J by 8 bases, leaving 13 bases between them. The CDR3 runs to 12 residues. The CDR3 loop reads CASSLPGSGYTF. For the CDR3, the DNA is TGTGCCAGCAGCCTACCCGGCTCCGGCTACACCTTC.

V gene TRBV4-1 combines with J gene TRBJ2-7, with 10 nucleotides matching TRBD1. CDR3 size: 16 residues. After removal of 4 bases from V and 4 bases from J, the junction contained 10 bases not matched to a gene. From germline, CDR1 is MGHRA and CDR2 YSYEKL. The CDR3: CASSPESGTGVYEQYF. CDR3 nucleotides: TGCGCCAGCAGCCCAGAGTCCGGGACAGGGGTTTACGAGCAGTACTTC.

This clone was seen only a few times. The gene calls are TRBV19 and TRBJ1-2; no reliable D call. Germline V CDR1 and CDR2: LNHDA, SQIVND (reference sequence). The CDR3 sequence is 14 residues long. V dropped 5 bases and J dropped 4 bases, with 14 bases sitting between them. CDR3: CASSFSQRLYGYTF. The CDR3 nucleotides are TGTGCCAGTAGTTTCTCGCAGCGTCTCTATGGCTACACCTTC.

V is TRBV10-1 and J is TRBJ2-3, with D tentatively TRBD1 or TRBD2 (5 bases each). With 10 bases removed from V and 0 bases from J, the gap between germline ends came to 23 bases. CDR1 and CDR2 from the germline V gene are WNHNN and SYGVQD (reference sequence). There are 17 residues in the CDR3. The CDR3 DNA is TGCGCCACCTTTCTGGGGGTCCTCTGTACTAGCACAGATACGCAGTATTTT. Its protein product is CATFLGVLCTSTDTQYF.

The chain uses TRBV7-2 and TRBJ1-2; D uncertain. Germline values: CDR1 SGHTA, CDR2 FQGNSA. Trimming stripped 2 bases from V and 6 bases from J, with 10 bases between. The CDR3 is 13 residues long. CDR3 nucleotide sequence: TGTGCCAGCAGCTTACGGGATTCCCATGGCTACACCTTC. The encoded protein is CASSLRDSHGYTF.

The chain is built from TRBV15 and TRBJ1-5, with D unresolved. V shed 3 bases and J shed 9 bases, with 18 bases lying between them. The V gene's germline CDR1 is LNHNV and CDR2 YYDKDF (reference sequence). CDR3 size: 15 residues. CDR3 loop: CATSRSHGEGSPQHF. The CDR3 coding sequence is TGTGCCACCAGCAGGTCCCATGGAGAGGGCTCGCCCCAGCATTTT.

The gene calls are TRBV5-1 and TRBJ2-3; TRBD2 is a possible D gene (5 bases). Germline assignment: CDR1 SGHRS and CDR2 YFSETQ. There are 16 residues in the CDR3. V shed 1 base and J shed 0 bases, with 12 bases lying between them. The CDR3 loop reads CASSLRERTSTDTQYF. CDR3 coding DNA: TGCGCCAGCAGCTTGCGTGAGCGGACTAGCACAGATACGCAGTATTTT. The variable domain in full, completed from reference TRBV5-1 and TRBJ2-3, reads KAGVTQTPRYLIKTRGQQVTLSCSPISGHRSVSWYQQTPGQGLQFLFEYFSETQRNKGNFPGRFSGRQFSNSRSEMNVSTLELGDSALYLCASSLRERTSTDTQYFGPGTRLTVL.

The chain carries TRBV5-1 and TRBJ1-5; D is ambiguous. This CDR3 region has 13 residues. Germline CDR1 reads SGHRS; CDR2 reads YFSETQ. Between the trimmed V and J ends, which lost 0 bases and 5 bases, there was a span of 6 bases. CDR3 DNA: TGCGCCAGCAGCTTGGCTTCTCATCAGCCCCAGCATTTT. This encodes CASSLASHQPQHF.

CDR3 nucleotides: TGTGCCACCAGTGATCCCTCTGGCGGGGAGCTGTTTTTT. Its translation is CATSDPSGGELFF. The chain uses TRBV24-1 and TRBJ2-2; D gene uncertain. V was shortened by 3 bases and J by 7 bases, with 8 bases between the two germline ends. The CDR3 has 13 amino acids. The germline CDR1 and CDR2 sequences are KGHDR and SFDVKD.

A few counts support this clone. The chain uses TRBV5-6 and TRBJ1-2; a possible D gene is TRBD1 (6 bases). From germline, CDR1 is SGHDT and CDR2 YYEEEE. The V and J ends lost 0 bases and 8 bases respectively, with 14 bases between them. This CDR3 comprises 14 residues. The CDR3 DNA follows: TGTGCCAGCAGCTTGGGACAGGCCTCCGGCGGCTACACCTTC. Amino acids: CASSLGQASGGYTF.

The chain has TRBV29-1 and TRBJ1-5; D perhaps matches TRBD1 (5 bases). This CDR3 region has 13 residues. Germline V gene sequence: CDR1 SQVTM, CDR2 ANQGSEA. Trimming took off 4 bases at V and 9 bases at J, with 16 bases between the two ends. CDR3 protein: CSVGGTEQMPQHF. CDR3 DNA: TGCAGCGTTGGGGGGACGGAACAGATGCCCCAGCATTTT.

The chain links TRBV7-9 to TRBJ2-3; 12 positions match TRBD2. Germline V gene data show CDR1 as SEHNR and CDR2 as FQNEAQ (reference sequence). Trimming cost V 5 bases and J 4 bases; bases outside gene matches: 7. CDR3 length: 16 amino acids. CDR3 DNA: TGTGCCAGCAGCCGTAGAGGACTAGCGGGACCAGATACGCAGTATTTT. This sequence encodes CASSRRGLAGPDTQYF.

The chain joins TRBV11-1 to TRBJ1-2; TRBD1 matches at 8 bases. After removal of 2 bases from V and 8 bases from J, the junction contained 4 bases not matched to a gene. From germline, CDR1 is SGHAT and CDR2 FQDESV (reference sequence). The CDR3 spans 13 residues. For the CDR3, the DNA is TGTGCCAGCAGCTTACCAGGGGGCGAAGGCTACACCTTC. This translates into CASSLPGGEGYTF. Full variable domain (remainder filled in from reference TRBV11-1 and TRBJ1-2): EAEVAQSPRYKITEKSQAVAFWCDPISGHATLYWYRQILGQGPELLVQFQDESVVDDSQLPKDRFSAERLKGVDSTLKIQPAELGDSAMYLCASSLPGGEGYTFGSGTRLTVV.

This chain connects TRBV3-1 (or the pseudogene TRBV3-2) to TRBJ2-4, with TRBD1 identical over 9 bases. The junction had 7 bases not matched to a gene; V was cut back by 4 bases and J by 9 bases. CDR3 size: 14 residues. The V gene's germline CDR1 is LGHDT and CDR2 YNNKEL (reference sequence). Here the CDR3 reads CASSPTGGRSIQYF. CDR3 bases: TGTGCCAGCAGCCCGACAGGGGGAAGGAGCATTCAGTACTTC.

This rearrangement joins TRBV6-5 to TRBJ1-2, with D hard to call. The germline gives CDR1 MNHEY, CDR2 SVGAGI. V was pared by 6 bases and J by 1 base, with 6 bases between. The CDR3 loop spans 12 amino acids. DNA for the CDR3: TGTGCCAGCAGCCTAAGTAACTATGGCTACACCTTC. This sequence encodes CASSLSNYGYTF.

The chain joins TRBV19 to TRBJ1-2; maybe TRBD1 (6 bases). V lost 10 bases and J lost 4, with 19 bases in between. Germline V lookup: CDR1 LNHDA, CDR2 SQIVND (reference sequence). The CDR3 covers 14 residues. CDR3 sequence: CATRRGAIGYGYTF. CDR3 nucleotide sequence: TGTGCCACCCGGCGGGGGGCGATTGGCTATGGCTACACCTTC.

The rearrangement joins TRBV19 to TRBJ2-7, with a tentative D call TRBD2 (6 bases). The germline gives CDR1 LNHDA, CDR2 SQIVND (reference sequence). The V end lost 10 bases, the J end lost 3 bases, and 16 bases lay between the germline ends. The CDR3 covers 13 residues. The CDR3 loop is CATDPGLGYEQYF. The CDR3 region has the DNA TGTGCCACCGATCCGGGACTCGGCTACGAGCAGTACTTC.

This chain connects TRBV4-3 to TRBJ1-1; the D is unclear. The V end was cut by 1 base, the J end by 0 bases, with 12 bases between. The CDR3 runs 16 residues. Per the germline V gene, CDR1 is LGHNA and CDR2 is YSLEER. CDR3 sequence reads: CASSQGIRQLNTEAFF. CDR3 sequence (DNA): TGCGCCAGCAGCCAAGGTATAAGACAACTGAACACTGAAGCTTTCTTT.

The rearrangement links TRBV24-1 to TRBJ2-7; 7 bases align to TRBD1. The CDR3 is 16 amino acids. Germline V gene lookup returns CDR1 KGHDR and CDR2 SFDVKD. The V segment lost 5 bases and the J segment 9 bases; nucleotides outside the gene matches: 18. The CDR3 here is CATSGEVGQDGQGQYF. Here the CDR3 DNA reads TGTGCCACCAGTGGGGAAGTAGGACAGGATGGGCAAGGGCAGTACTTC.

This clone was detected only a few times. The chain couples TRBV5-1 to TRBJ1-1; D gene uncertain. Looked up from germline, CDR1 is SGHRS and CDR2 is YFSETQ. V shed 3 bases and J shed 0 bases, with 15 bases lying between them. The CDR3 is made up of 16 amino acids. The CDR3 spells CASSSPPGRVNTEAFF. The CDR3 DNA reads TGCGCCAGCAGCTCCCCACCCGGAAGGGTGAACACTGAAGCTTTCTTT.

The chain combines TRBV9 with TRBJ1-2, with D possibly TRBD1 on 6 matching bases. The CDR3 has 13 residues. V lost 5 bases and J lost 8, with 16 bases in between. Germline V gives CDR1 SGDLS, CDR2 YYNGEE. The CDR3 region is CASSRGGAEGYTF. The CDR3 bases are TGTGCCAGCAGTCGGGGGGGCGCAGAGGGCTACACCTTC.

The rearrangement joins TRBV6-6 to TRBJ1-1, with TRBD1 matching 7 bases. CDR3 length: 15 residues. V was pared by 6 bases and J by 0 bases, with 7 bases of the junction left unmatched. CDR1 is MNHNY, CDR2 SVGAGI, per germline (reference sequence). The CDR3 is CASSKSGQLNTEAFF. CDR3 in DNA: TGTGCCAGCAGCAAGTCGGGACAGCTGAACACTGAAGCTTTCTTT.

In its sample, this clone was seen once. This chain joins TRBV5-1 and TRBJ1-2, with 10 bases matching TRBD1. Trimming at V came to 0 bases and at J to 4 bases, leaving 12 bases not matched to a gene. The CDR3 length is 18 residues. Germline CDR1 SGHRS, CDR2 YFSETQ. The CDR3: CASSLGDRGANVGYGYTF. CDR3 sequence (DNA): TGCGCCAGCAGCTTGGGGGACAGGGGCGCCAACGTGGGCTATGGCTACACCTTC.

The chain couples TRBV6-5 to TRBJ2-4; TRBD2 aligns across 7 bases. The CDR3 sequence is 14 residues long. Germline CDR1 and CDR2: MNHEY and SVGAGI. V was pared by 7 bases and J by 10 bases, with 13 bases of the junction left unmatched. CDR3 sequence reads: CASTSGRGRGIQYF. CDR3 DNA: TGTGCCAGCACCTCGGGGAGGGGCCGGGGGATTCAGTACTTC.

V and J are TRBV6-1 and TRBJ1-2, with D unresolved. Germline assignment: CDR1 MNHNS and CDR2 SASEGT. The CDR3 totals 13 residues. Trimming shortened V by 1 base and J by 8 bases, and 11 bases separated the two germline ends. CDR3 sequence: CASSEGAPLGYTF. The CDR3, as DNA: TGTGCCAGCAGTGAAGGGGCCCCCTTGGGCTACACCTTC.